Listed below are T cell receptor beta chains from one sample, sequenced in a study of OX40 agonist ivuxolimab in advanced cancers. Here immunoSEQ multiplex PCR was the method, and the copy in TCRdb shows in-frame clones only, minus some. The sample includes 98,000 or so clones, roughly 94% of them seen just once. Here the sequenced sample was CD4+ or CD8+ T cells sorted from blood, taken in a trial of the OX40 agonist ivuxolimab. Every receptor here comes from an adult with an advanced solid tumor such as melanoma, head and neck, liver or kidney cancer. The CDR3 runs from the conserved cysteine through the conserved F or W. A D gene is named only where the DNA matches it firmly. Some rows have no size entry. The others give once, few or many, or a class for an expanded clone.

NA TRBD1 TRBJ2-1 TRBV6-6 CASSATGQANNEQFF TGTGCCAGCAGCGCAACGGGACAGGCCAACAATGAGCAGTTCTTC
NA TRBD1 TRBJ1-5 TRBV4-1 CASSQEGQGAARQPQHF TGCGCCAGCAGCCAAGAGGGCCAGGGGGCGGCAAGGCAGCCCCAGCATTTT
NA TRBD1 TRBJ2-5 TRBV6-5 CASSYSPGQGGQTQYF TGTGCCAGCAGTTACTCTCCGGGACAGGGGGGACAGACCCAGTACTTC
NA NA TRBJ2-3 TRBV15 CATSRDPPSRITDTQYF TGTGCCACCAGCAGAGATCCGCCTAGCAGGATTACAGATACGCAGTATTTT
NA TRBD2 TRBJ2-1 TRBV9 CASSVLAGGLKDEQFF TGTGCCAGCAGCGTATTAGCGGGAGGGTTGAAGGATGAGCAGTTCTTC
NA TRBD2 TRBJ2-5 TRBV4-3 CASSHKLLAGGQETQYF TGCGCCAGCAGCCACAAACTACTAGCGGGAGGGCAAGAGACCCAGTACTTC
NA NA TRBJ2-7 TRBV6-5 CASSYPGFGEQYF TGTGCCAGCAGTTACCCCGGATTTGGGGAGCAGTACTTC
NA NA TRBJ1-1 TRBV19 CASSMWRGRGNTEAFF TGTGCCAGTAGTATGTGGCGGGGGCGCGGGAACACTGAAGCTTTCTTT
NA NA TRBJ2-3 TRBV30 CAWSVGDTQYF TGTGCCTGGAGTGTAGGGGATACGCAGTATTTT
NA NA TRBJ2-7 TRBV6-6 CASSYAGYEQYF TGTGCCAGCAGTTACGCAGGGTACGAGCAGTACTTC
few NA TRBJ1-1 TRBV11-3 CASSLTGYEAFF TGTGCCAGCAGCTTAACAGGGTATGAAGCTTTCTTT
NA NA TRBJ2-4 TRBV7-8 CASSPRPGQAKNIQYF TGTGCCAGCAGCCCCCGCCCTGGGCAAGCCAAAAACATTCAGTACTTC
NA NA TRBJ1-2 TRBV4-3 CASSQERANYGYTF TGCGCCAGCAGCCAAGAACGGGCTAACTATGGCTACACCTTC
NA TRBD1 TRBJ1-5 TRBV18 CASSPTPGGESNQPQHF TGTGCCAGCTCACCAACTCCAGGGGGGGAAAGCAATCAGCCCCAGCATTTT
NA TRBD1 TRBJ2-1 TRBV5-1 CASSLEGTGQHNEQFF TGCGCCAGCAGCTTGGAAGGGACAGGGCAGCACAATGAGCAGTTCTTC
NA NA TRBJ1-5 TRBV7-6 CASSLATGQPQHF TGTGCCAGCAGCTTAGCGACCGGTCAGCCCCAGCATTTT
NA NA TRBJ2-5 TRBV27 CASSFSPRQETQYF TGTGCCAGCAGTTTCTCTCCTCGGCAAGAGACCCAGTACTTC
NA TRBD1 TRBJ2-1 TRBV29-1 CSARDSYNEQFF TGCAGCGCTCGGGACAGCTACAATGAGCAGTTCTTC
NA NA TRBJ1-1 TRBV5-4 CASNDQGNTEAFF TGTGCCAGCAACGACCAGGGGAACACTGAAGCTTTCTTT
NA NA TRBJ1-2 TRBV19 CASTTLPGAYYGYTF TGTGCCAGTACCACCCTTCCGGGGGCCTACTATGGCTACACCTTC
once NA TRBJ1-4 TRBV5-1 CASSLGVQEKLFF TGCGCCAGCAGCTTGGGGGTACAGGAAAAACTGTTTTTT
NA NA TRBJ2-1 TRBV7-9 CASSSTTAEQFF TGTGCCAGCAGCTCGACCACCGCCGAGCAGTTCTTC
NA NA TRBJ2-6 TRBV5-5 CASSLDNRAGANVLTF TGTGCCAGCAGCTTGGATAACAGGGCTGGGGCCAACGTCCTGACTTTC
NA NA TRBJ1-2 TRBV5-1 CASREGTANYGYTF TGCGCCAGCAGGGAGGGGACGGCTAACTATGGCTACACCTTC
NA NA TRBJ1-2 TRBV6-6 CASSGLSNYGYTF TGTGCCTCCTCGGGACTCTCTAACTATGGCTACACCTTC
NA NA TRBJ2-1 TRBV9 CASSVGPGDTARDEQFF TGTGCCAGCAGCGTAGGGCCTGGGGACACGGCTCGCGATGAGCAGTTCTTC
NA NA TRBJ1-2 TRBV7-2 CASSPVGIYGYTF TGTGCCAGCAGCCCAGTAGGGATCTATGGCTACACCTTC
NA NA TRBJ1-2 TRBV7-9 CASSFSWQGQKFNYGYTF TGTGCCAGCAGCTTTAGTTGGCAGGGGCAAAAATTTAACTATGGCTACACCTTC
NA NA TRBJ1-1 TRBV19 CASSILSPPRDTEAFF TGTGCCAGTAGTATTCTATCCCCCCCAAGGGACACTGAAGCTTTCTTT
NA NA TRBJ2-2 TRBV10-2 CASSGGRGASTGELFF TGCGCCAGCAGTGGAGGCCGGGGGGCCTCCACCGGGGAGCTGTTTTTT
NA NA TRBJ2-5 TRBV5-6 CASSDGQGGETQYF TGTGCCAGCAGCGACGGACAGGGAGGGGAGACCCAGTACTTC
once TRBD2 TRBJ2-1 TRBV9 CASSAGAGYSYNEQFF TGTGCCAGCAGCGCCGGAGCGGGATACTCCTACAATGAGCAGTTCTTC
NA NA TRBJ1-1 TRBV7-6 CASSGGNTEAFF TGTGCCAGCAGTGGGGGTAACACTGAAGCTTTCTTT
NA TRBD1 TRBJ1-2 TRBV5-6 CASSLTGTGNYGYTF TGTGCCAGCAGCCTCACCGGGACAGGGAACTATGGCTACACCTTC
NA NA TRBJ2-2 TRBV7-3 CASSLRYLAGELFF TGTGCCAGCAGCTTACGCTACCTTGCCGGGGAGCTGTTTTTT
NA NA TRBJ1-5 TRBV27 CASSGLGIQPQHF TGTGCCAGCAGCGGTTTGGGAATCCAGCCCCAGCATTTT
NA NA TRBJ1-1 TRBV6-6 CASSYPPAGRAFF TGTGCCAGCAGTTACCCGCCCGCGGGGCGAGCTTTCTTT
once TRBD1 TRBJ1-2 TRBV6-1 CASSETPGQTIFYGYTF TGTGCCAGCAGTGAAACACCGGGACAGACAATCTTCTATGGCTACACCTTC
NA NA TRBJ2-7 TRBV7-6 CASSLAPPPYEQYF TGTGCCAGCAGCTTAGCGCCGCCGCCCTACGAGCAGTACTTC
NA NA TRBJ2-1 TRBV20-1 CSATDFEQFF TGCAGTGCGACAGACTTTGAGCAGTTCTTC
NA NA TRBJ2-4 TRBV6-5 CASSYGAGMGNIQYF TGTGCCAGCAGTTACGGGGCGGGGATGGGAAACATTCAGTACTTC
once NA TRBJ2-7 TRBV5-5 CASTPHPGTAAYEQYF TGTGCCAGCACCCCGCATCCCGGGACTGCCGCCTACGAGCAGTACTTC
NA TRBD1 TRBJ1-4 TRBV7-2 CASSLASGQEKLFF TGTGCCAGCAGCTTAGCGTCGGGACAGGAAAAACTGTTTTTT
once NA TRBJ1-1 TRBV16 CASSQNRDTEAFF TGTGCCAGCAGCCAAAACAGGGACACTGAAGCTTTCTTT
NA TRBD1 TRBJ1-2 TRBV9 CASSVGGRGDYGYTF TGTGCCAGCAGCGTAGGTGGCAGGGGGGACTATGGCTACACCTTC
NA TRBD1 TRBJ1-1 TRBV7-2 CASSLALTGVGAEAFF TGTGCCAGCAGCTTAGCGCTGACAGGGGTCGGGGCTGAAGCTTTCTTT
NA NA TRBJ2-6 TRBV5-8 CASSWYSGSGANVLTF TGTGCCAGCAGCTGGTACTCGGGCTCTGGGGCCAACGTCCTGACTTTC
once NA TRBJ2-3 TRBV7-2 CASSDGASTDTQYF TGTGCCAGCAGCGACGGGGCCTCCACAGATACGCAGTATTTT
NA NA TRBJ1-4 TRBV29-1 CSVGRMGTNEKLFF TGCAGCGTTGGACGAATGGGAACTAATGAAAAACTGTTTTTT
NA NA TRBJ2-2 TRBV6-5 CASGRPGGPWFF TGTGCCAGCGGACGACCCGGGGGGCCCTGGTTTTTT
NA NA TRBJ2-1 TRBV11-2 CASSPMGHGGGDEQFF TGTGCCAGCAGCCCTATGGGACACGGAGGGGGAGATGAGCAGTTCTTC
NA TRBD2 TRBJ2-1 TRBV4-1 CASSLLTSGSYNEQFF TGCGCCAGCAGCCTACTGACTAGCGGGTCCTACAATGAGCAGTTCTTC
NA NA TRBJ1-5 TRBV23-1 CASSRQPQHF TGCGCCAGCAGTCGCCAGCCCCAGCATTTT
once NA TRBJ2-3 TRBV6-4 CAAAREAADTQYF TGTGCCGCCGCGCGGGAAGCGGCAGATACGCAGTATTTT
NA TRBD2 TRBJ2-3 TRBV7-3 CASSLTGTSGRSIDTQYF TGTGCCAGCAGCTTAACCGGGACTAGCGGGAGGTCCATAGATACGCAGTATTTT
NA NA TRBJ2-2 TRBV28 CASSLIGGVSAGELFF TGTGCCAGCAGTTTAATAGGGGGAGTAAGCGCCGGGGAGCTGTTTTTT
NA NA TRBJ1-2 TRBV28 CASSLGGGGTNYGYTF TGTGCCAGCAGTTTAGGTGGCGGGGGTACCAACTATGGCTACACCTTC
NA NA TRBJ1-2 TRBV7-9 CASSLVQGDGYTF TGTGCCAGCAGCTTAGTCCAGGGCGATGGCTACACCTTC
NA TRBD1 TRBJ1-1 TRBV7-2 CASSVTGGRYTEAFF TGTGCCAGCAGCGTCACAGGGGGCAGGTACACTGAAGCTTTCTTT
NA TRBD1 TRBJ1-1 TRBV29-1 CSADRGTVNTEAFF TGCAGCGCTGATCGGGGGACAGTGAACACTGAAGCTTTCTTT